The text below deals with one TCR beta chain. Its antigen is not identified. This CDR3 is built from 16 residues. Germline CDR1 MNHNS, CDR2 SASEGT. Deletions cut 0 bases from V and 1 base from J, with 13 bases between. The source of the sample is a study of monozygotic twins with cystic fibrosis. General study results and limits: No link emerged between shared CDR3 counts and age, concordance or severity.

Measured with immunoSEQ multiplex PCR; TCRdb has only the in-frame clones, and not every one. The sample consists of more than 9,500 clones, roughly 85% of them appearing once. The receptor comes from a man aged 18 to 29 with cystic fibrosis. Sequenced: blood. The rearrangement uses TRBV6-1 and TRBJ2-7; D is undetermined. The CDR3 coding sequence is TGTGCCAGCAGTGAAGCGCTGGGGTTTGGGTCCTACGAGCAGTACTTC. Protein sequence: CASSEALGFGSYEQYF.